These T cell receptor beta chains were read from a single sample in a study of cytomegalovirus exposure and HLA in healthy donors. Profiling relied on immunoSEQ multiplex PCR, and the TCRdb table lists in-frame clones only, not all of them. The sample gives under 200,000 clones, 82% of which show up once; about 1.6% is in the top ten. Sequenced: PBMCs. The receptors here all came from a girl between 5 and 17 years old in good health and CMV-seropositive. Each CDR3 is given with its conserved first and last residue. D genes are given only for firm matches. Rows give clone size only sometimes, using once, few, many, or a class for an expanded clone.

CDR3nt	CDR3aa	d_gene	abundance	v_gene	j_gene
TGTGCCAGTAGTCCCAGTGGAGGAGAAACCTACGAGCAGTACTTC	CASSPSGGETYEQYF	.	.	TRBV19	TRBJ2-7
TGTGCCAGCAGCCAAGGCCCAGCGGGAGACTCCTACGAGCAGTACTTC	CASSQGPAGDSYEQYF	TRBD2	.	TRBV14	TRBJ2-7
TGTGCCAGCAGCCCCTACAGTGCAGGTGAAAAACTGTTTTTT	CASSPYSAGEKLFF	.	.	TRBV27	TRBJ1-4
TGCAGCGGGAGCGCGGGACAGGGGAGGAACTACACCTTC	CSGSAGQGRNYTF	TRBD1	few	TRBV29-1	TRBJ1-2
TGCGCCGTCCGGGACAGGGGGAGGACTTTCTTT	CAVRDRGRTFF	TRBD1	few	TRBV5-1	TRBJ1-1
TGCAGCGTTTCAGGGGCCGATGAAAAACTGTTTTTT	CSVSGADEKLFF	.	.	TRBV29-1	TRBJ1-4
TGTGCCAGCAGAACCACAGGGAACACTGAAGCTTTCTTT	CASRTTGNTEAFF	.	.	TRBV28	TRBJ1-1
TGTGCCAGTAGCCCAGCGGGGGGCTCCTACGAGCAGTACTTC	CASSPAGGSYEQYF	TRBD2	once	TRBV19	TRBJ2-7
TGTGCCAGCAGCCAACAGGGTCGAAACTATGGCTACACCTTC	CASSQQGRNYGYTF	.	.	TRBV6-4	TRBJ1-2
TGCAGCGTGGGCTCCCGGTCTCAGAATGAAAAACTGTTTTTT	CSVGSRSQNEKLFF	.	.	TRBV29-1	TRBJ1-4
TGTGCCATCAGTGCTAGACCACACCGGGACACTGAAGCTTTCTTT	CAISARPHRDTEAFF	.	.	TRBV10-3	TRBJ1-1
TGTGCCAGCGGATACTTCCTAGCCTACGAGCAGTACTTC	CASGYFLAYEQYF	.	.	TRBV11-2	TRBJ2-7
TGCGCCAGCAGCTTGCTAAGCGGGAGGGCCCTCCCCCATGAGCAGTTCTTC	CASSLLSGRALPHEQFF	TRBD2	.	TRBV5-1	TRBJ2-1
TGTGCCAGCAGTACGACAGGGTGGGGTGGCTACACCTTC	CASSTTGWGGYTF	TRBD1	once	TRBV6-6	TRBJ1-2
TGTGCCAGCAGCTTAAGAGGCACCGGGGAGCTGTTTTTT	CASSLRGTGELFF	.	few	TRBV7-8	TRBJ2-2
TGTGCCAGCAGCTTAGGGACTAGCCTCAATGAGCAGTTCTTC	CASSLGTSLNEQFF	TRBD2	once	TRBV11-3	TRBJ2-1
TGTGCCAGCTCATCGACAGGGAACGAGCAGTACTTC	CASSSTGNEQYF	TRBD1	.	TRBV18	TRBJ2-7
TGTGCCAGCAGAGGGACTAGGGGGATCGGGGAGCAGTACTTC	CASRGTRGIGEQYF	TRBD2	.	TRBV6-1	TRBJ2-7
TGTGCCAGCAGTTTATTCCCAATCCACGAGCAGTACTTC	CASSLFPIHEQYF	.	.	TRBV27	TRBJ2-7
TGTGCCAGCAGTTTTGATGGGACAGGGAGCTACGAGCAGTACTTC	CASSFDGTGSYEQYF	TRBD1	.	TRBV27	TRBJ2-7
TGCGCCAGCAGCAATACAGGGTCCGGGTGGTTCTTC	CASSNTGSGWFF	.	.	TRBV5-1	TRBJ2-1
TGTGCCAGCAGTCCCACCGGGGCGGGGCAAGAGACCCAGTACTTC	CASSPTGAGQETQYF	.	.	TRBV28	TRBJ2-5